One sample yielded the 20 T cell receptor beta chains listed below, sequenced in a study of identical twins. MiXCR was run by TCRdb on the 5' RACE reads, yielding one entry per CDR3 protein. The table shows about 530,000 distinct CDR3 sequences, with under 25% occurring only once. The same sample was also studied in work on yellow fever vaccine responses in identical twins.

What was sequenced was CD4+ T cells sorted from blood. The receptors originated from a woman between 18 and 30 years old in good health.

This clonotype occurred a few times. The chain couples TRBV2 to TRBJ1-6, with 8 bases that match TRBD1. J gave up 7 bases and V 8 bases, and 1 base lay outside the gene matches. There are 12 residues in the CDR3. In germline, CDR1 is SNHLY, CDR2 FYNNEI. CDR3 protein: CASYRGNSPLHF. The CDR3 DNA reads TGTGCCAGCTACAGGGGGAATTCACCCCTCCACTTT.

The rearrangement joins TRBV19 to TRBJ2-7, with 7 bases fitting TRBD2. This CDR3 has 15 residues. Germline V gene sequence: CDR1 LNHDA, CDR2 SQIVND (reference sequence). Losses at the gene ends were 3 bases for V and 1 base for J; bases not matched to a gene: 6. The CDR3 is CASSILGGSSYEQYF. Here the CDR3 DNA reads TGTGCCAGTAGTATTCTGGGCGGGAGTTCCTACGAGCAGTACTTC.

The rearrangement links TRBV5-1 to TRBJ2-7; 10 bases match TRBD2. V was pared by 0 bases and J by 5 bases, with 5 bases of the junction left unmatched. The germline CDR1 and CDR2 sequences are SGHRS and YFSETQ. The CDR3 has 15 residues. Written as DNA, the CDR3 is TGCGCCAGCAGCTTGGCCAGCGGGGGGGCCGACGAGCAGTACGTC. Protein: CASSLASGGADEQYV.

This clonotype was observed a few times. The chain recombines TRBV3-1 with TRBJ2-1; D perhaps matches TRBD2 (6 bases). Looked up from germline, CDR1 is LGHDT and CDR2 is YNNKEL (reference sequence). Trimming removed 3 bases at V and 1 base at J, with 16 bases between. The CDR3 has 17 residues. The CDR3 is CASSHYTSTRSYNEQFF. DNA for the CDR3: TGTGCCAGCAGCCACTATACTAGCACAAGGTCCTACAATGAGCAGTTCTTC.

This chain connects TRBV6-2 or TRBV6-3 to TRBJ1-1, with D unresolved. Germline V gives CDR1 MNHEY, CDR2 SVGEGT. V was pared by 8 bases and J by 2 bases, with 9 bases between. The CDR3 length is 12 residues. The CDR3 region has the DNA TGTGCCAGCGTGGACCCCAACACTGAAGCTTTCTTT. Translation gives CASVDPNTEAFF.

A few counts support this clonotype. The J gene is TRBJ2-2, the V gene TRBV19; 8 nucleotides match TRBD2. Germline assignment: CDR1 LNHDA and CDR2 SQIVND (reference sequence). Unmatched junction bases numbered 7, after V lost 4 bases and J lost 6 bases. The length of the CDR3 is 15 residues. The CDR3 DNA follows: TGTGCCAGTAGTAAACTAGCGGTTCAGGCCGGGGAGCTGTTTTTT. Translation gives CASSKLAVQAGELFF.

This clonotype appeared a few times. The gene calls are TRBV10-3 and TRBJ1-4; 9 bases are shared with TRBD1. The CDR3 has 15 amino acids. The germline gives CDR1 ENHRY, CDR2 SYGVKD. J lost 8 bases, V lost 4 bases, and 8 bases had no gene match. CDR3 in amino acids: CAISAAGQGGEKLFF. The CDR3 coding sequence is TGTGCCATCAGTGCGGCGGGACAGGGAGGAGAAAAACTGTTTTTT.

This clonotype has a handful of counts. The rearrangement joins TRBV29-1 to TRBJ2-4; D might be TRBD1 or TRBD2, each matching 5 bases. V gave up 4 bases and J gave up 6 bases, with 10 bases separating them. This CDR3 has 12 amino acids. Germline V gene data show CDR1 as SQVTM and CDR2 as ANQGSEA. In DNA form, the CDR3 reads TGCAGCGTTGTCGAGGGGAGAAACATTCAGTACTTC. It translates to CSVVEGRNIQYF. Complete variable domain (other parts from reference TRBV29-1 and TRBJ2-4): SAVISQKPSRDICQRGTSLTIQCQVDSQVTMMFWYRQQPGQSLTLIATANQGSEATYESGFVIDKFPISRPNLTFSTLTVSNMSPEDSSIYLCSVVEGRNIQYFGAGTRLSVL.

This clonotype turned up a few times. The gene calls are TRBV20-1 and TRBJ2-7; 11 bases align to TRBD1. Germline V gives CDR1 DFQATT, CDR2 SNEGSKA (reference sequence). CDR3 length equals 16 residues. The V and J ends lost 1 base and 6 bases, in that order; junction bases with no gene match: 11. CDR3 loop: CSARASGTGGRGEQYF. CDR3 DNA sequence: TGCAGTGCTAGAGCCTCAGGGACAGGGGGAAGAGGCGAGCAGTACTTC.

This sequence joins TRBV15 and TRBJ2-7; D remains ambiguous. V dropped 5 bases and J dropped 0 bases, with 17 bases sitting between them. The CDR3 consists of 16 residues. Germline CDR1 and CDR2: LNHNV and YYDKDF (reference sequence). Here the CDR3 reads CATSQKTLAFSYEQYF. The CDR3 DNA sequence: TGTGCCACCAGCCAAAAGACACTTGCTTTCTCCTACGAGCAGTACTTC. The full variable domain, with the rest looked up from reference TRBV15 and TRBJ2-7, is DAMVIQNPRYQVTQFGKPVTLSCSQTLNHNVMYWYQQKSSQAPKLLFHYYDKDFNNEADTPDNFQSRRPNTSFCFLDIRSPGLGDTAMYLCATSQKTLAFSYEQYFGPGTRLTVT.

The chain is built from TRBV9 and TRBJ2-5, with 8 positions matching TRBD2. The V and J ends lost 0 bases and 2 bases, in that order; junction bases with no gene match: 3. The length of the CDR3 is 15 residues. CDR1 and CDR2 from the germline V gene are SGDLS and YYNGEE. The CDR3 loop is CASSVGLARQETQYF. The CDR3 DNA reads as TGTGCCAGCAGCGTAGGACTAGCGAGACAAGAGACCCAGTACTTC. The whole variable domain, remainder taken from reference TRBV9 and TRBJ2-5, is DSGVTQTPKHLITATGQRVTLRCSPRSGDLSVYWYQQSLDQGLQFLIQYYNGEERAKGNILERFSAQQFPDLHSELNLSSLELGDSALYFCASSVGLARQETQYFGPGTRLLVL.

The chain carries TRBV7-2 and TRBJ2-3, with a weak D call TRBD2 (7 bases). The germline V gene has CDR1 SGHTA and CDR2 FQGNSA. V was pared by 1 base and J by 2 bases, with 16 bases between. CDR3 length equals 17 residues. The CDR3 region has the DNA TGTGCCAGCAGCTTAGGATATGGGGGGGGCCTCACAGATACGCAGTATTTT. This translates into CASSLGYGGGLTDTQYF.

This clonotype was counted ten times or more. CDR3 bases: TGTGCCAGCAGCCCCCAGGGGGCAGATACGCAGTATTTT. Translated: CASSPQGADTQYF. The J gene is TRBJ2-3, the V gene TRBV7-9; 7 nucleotides line up with TRBD1. The CDR3 totals 13 residues. V dropped 5 bases and J dropped 4; count of bases not matched to a gene: 3. In germline, CDR1 is SEHNR, CDR2 FQNEAQ (reference sequence).

This clonotype was recorded a few times. V gene TRBV5-1 combines with J gene TRBJ2-1; 7 bases are a match to TRBD1. The CDR3 sequence is 12 residues long. Germline CDR1 and CDR2: SGHRS and YFSETQ. The junction had 10 bases not matched to a gene; V was cut back by 4 bases and J by 15 bases. The CDR3 coding sequence is TGCGCCAGCAGCACAACCACAGGGGCGGGGTTCTTC. It codes for CASSTTTGAGFF.

This clonotype is a singleton in its sample. One end of the junction varies from germline; a read error may be responsible. The chain recombines TRBV15 with TRBJ2-1; D remains ambiguous. The CDR3 consists of 16 residues. Germline CDR1 is LNHNV and CDR2 is YYDKDF (reference sequence). Here the CDR3 DNA reads TGTGCCACCAGCAGAGATTTGGGTGTCTCCTACAATGTGCAGTTCTTC. Protein sequence: CATSRDLGVSYNVQFF.

The sample holds a few counts of this clonotype. This chain links TRBV12-3 or TRBV12-4 with TRBJ2-2, with D uncertain. The CDR3 sequence is 13 residues long. V was trimmed by 8 bases and J by 8 bases, leaving 15 bases between them. The CDR3: CASQARSSGELFF. CDR3 sequence (DNA): TGTGCCAGCCAGGCCCGGAGTTCAGGGGAGCTGTTTTTT.

This clonotype was detected only a few times. This chain connects TRBV20-1 to TRBJ1-6, with D unresolved. This CDR3 spans 14 amino acids. Germline CDR1 reads DFQATT; CDR2 reads SNEGSKA (reference sequence). With 5 bases removed from V and 0 bases from J, the gap between germline ends came to 8 bases. In DNA form, the CDR3 reads TGCAGTGCTCGGGGAAGCTCCTATAATTCACCCCTCCACTTT. Its translation is CSARGSSYNSPLHF.

This clonotype appeared a few times. The chain uses TRBV19 and TRBJ2-1; TRBD2 aligns across 7 bases. Trimming took 3 bases from V and 4 from J; bases not matched to a gene: 6. Germline V lookup: CDR1 LNHDA, CDR2 SQIVND (reference sequence). The length of the CDR3 is 15 residues. The CDR3 bases are TGTGCCAGTAGTATCCTCGGGGGGAGGTACAATGAGCAGTTCTTC. The encoded protein is CASSILGGRYNEQFF.

The V and J genes are TRBV5-1 and TRBJ2-1, with 7 positions matching TRBD2. This CDR3 region has 15 residues. After removal of 1 base from V and 5 bases from J, the junction contained 6 bases not matched to a gene. Germline V gives CDR1 SGHRS, CDR2 YFSETQ. The CDR3 reads CASSLWTSNDNEQFF. As DNA, the CDR3 is TGCGCCAGCAGCTTGTGGACTAGTAATGACAATGAGCAGTTCTTC.

V is TRBV24-1 and J is TRBJ2-1; possible D gene TRBD1, 5 bases. This CDR3 has 14 residues. V lost 2 bases, J lost 7 bases, and 11 bases lay in between. CDR1 KGHDR and CDR2 SFDVKD come from the germline V gene. The CDR3 protein is CATSDSGKVNEQFF. CDR3 bases: TGTGCCACCAGTGATTCAGGGAAGGTAAATGAGCAGTTCTTC.